This T cell receptor (beta chain) was retrieved from a study of early T cells in non-severe SARS-CoV-2 infection. Via MiXCR, TCRdb re-called the 5' RACE reads, giving one row per CDR3 protein. The sample lists some 58,000 distinct CDR3 sequences, over 10% occurring once. Trimming removed 6 bases from V and 1 base from J, with 15 bases in between. CDR3 length: 15 residues. This receptor was taken from an adult who was a healthcare worker with PCR-confirmed SARS-CoV-2 infection or an uninfected control (not recorded which). V usage is TRBV12-3 or TRBV12-4 and J usage is TRBJ1-1, with D uncertain. Sequenced input: whole blood. The CDR3 reads CASSPLRITNTEAFF. CDR3 coding DNA: TGTGCCAGCAGCCCTCTCAGGATTACGAACACTGAAGCTTTCTTT.